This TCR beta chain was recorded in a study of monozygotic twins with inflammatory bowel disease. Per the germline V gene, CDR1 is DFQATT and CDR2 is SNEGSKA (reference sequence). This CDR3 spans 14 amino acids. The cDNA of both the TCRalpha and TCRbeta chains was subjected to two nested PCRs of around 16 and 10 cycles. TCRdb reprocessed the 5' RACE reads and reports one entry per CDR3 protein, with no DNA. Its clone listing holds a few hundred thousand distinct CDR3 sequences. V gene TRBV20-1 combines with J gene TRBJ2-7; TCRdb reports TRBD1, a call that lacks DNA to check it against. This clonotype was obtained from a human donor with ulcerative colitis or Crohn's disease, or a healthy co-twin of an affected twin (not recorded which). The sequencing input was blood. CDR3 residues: CSASRQGLIYEQYF.